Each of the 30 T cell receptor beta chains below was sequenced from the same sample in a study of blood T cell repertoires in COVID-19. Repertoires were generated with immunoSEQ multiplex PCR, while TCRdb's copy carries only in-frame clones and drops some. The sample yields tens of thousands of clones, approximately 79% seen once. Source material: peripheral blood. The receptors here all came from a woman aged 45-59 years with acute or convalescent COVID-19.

The CDR3, as DNA: TGTGCCAGCAGCTTTTCTAGAACCGAAGAGACCCAGTACTTC. Translated: CASSFSRTEETQYF. V gene TRBV5-5 combines with J gene TRBJ2-5; no reliable D call. Looked up from germline, CDR1 is SGHKS and CDR2 is YYEKEE (reference sequence). The CDR3 has 14 residues. V was clipped by 2 bases and J by 3 bases, with 11 bases between them.

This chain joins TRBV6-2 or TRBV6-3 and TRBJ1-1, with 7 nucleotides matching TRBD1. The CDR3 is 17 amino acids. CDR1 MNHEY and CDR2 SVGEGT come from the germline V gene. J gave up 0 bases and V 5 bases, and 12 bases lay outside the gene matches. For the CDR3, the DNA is TGTGCCAGCAGTCTCCGACAGGGCGAACCCATGAACACTGAAGCTTTCTTT. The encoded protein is CASSLRQGEPMNTEAFF.

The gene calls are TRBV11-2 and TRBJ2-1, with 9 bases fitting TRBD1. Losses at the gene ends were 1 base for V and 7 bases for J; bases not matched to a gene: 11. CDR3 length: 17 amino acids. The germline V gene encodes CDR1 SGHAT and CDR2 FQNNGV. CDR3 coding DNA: TGTGCCAGCAGCTTAGTTCCCGATGGACAGGGGAAAAATGAGCAGTTCTTC. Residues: CASSLVPDGQGKNEQFF.

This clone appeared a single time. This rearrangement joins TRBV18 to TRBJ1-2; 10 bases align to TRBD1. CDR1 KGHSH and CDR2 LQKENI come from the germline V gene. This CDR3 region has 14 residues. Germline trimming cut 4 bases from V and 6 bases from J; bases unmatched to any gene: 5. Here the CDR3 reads CASSRTGGDNGYTF. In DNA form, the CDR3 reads TGTGCCAGCTCACGGACAGGGGGAGACAATGGCTACACCTTC.

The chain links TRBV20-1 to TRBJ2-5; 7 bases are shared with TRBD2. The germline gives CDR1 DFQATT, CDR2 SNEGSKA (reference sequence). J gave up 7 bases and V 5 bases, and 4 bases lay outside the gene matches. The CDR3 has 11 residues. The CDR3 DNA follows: TGCAGTGCTGGGCCTAGCGGGACCCAGTACTTC. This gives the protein CSAGPSGTQYF.

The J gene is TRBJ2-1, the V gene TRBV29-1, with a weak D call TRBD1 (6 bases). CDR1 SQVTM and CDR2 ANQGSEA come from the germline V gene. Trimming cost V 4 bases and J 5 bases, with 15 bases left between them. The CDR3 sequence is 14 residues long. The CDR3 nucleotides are TGCAGCGTTGCACGACAGGACTTTAACAATGAGCAGTTCTTC. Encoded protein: CSVARQDFNNEQFF.

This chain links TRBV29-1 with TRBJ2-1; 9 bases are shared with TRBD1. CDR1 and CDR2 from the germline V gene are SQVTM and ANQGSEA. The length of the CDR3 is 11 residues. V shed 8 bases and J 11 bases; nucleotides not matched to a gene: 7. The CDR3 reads CSYRHRGQQFF. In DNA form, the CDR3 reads TGCAGCTACCGCCACAGGGGGCAGCAGTTCTTC.

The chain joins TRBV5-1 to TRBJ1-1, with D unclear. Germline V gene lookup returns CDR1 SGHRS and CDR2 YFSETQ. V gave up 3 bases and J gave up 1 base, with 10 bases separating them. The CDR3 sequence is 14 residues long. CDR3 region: CASSSAGRNTEAFF. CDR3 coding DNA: TGCGCCAGCAGCTCGGCAGGTAGGAACACTGAAGCTTTCTTT.

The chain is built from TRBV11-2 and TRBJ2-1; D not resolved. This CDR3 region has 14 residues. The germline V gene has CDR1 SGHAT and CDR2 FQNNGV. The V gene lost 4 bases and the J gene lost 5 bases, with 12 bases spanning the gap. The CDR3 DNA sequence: TGTGCCAGCAGCTCCCCGAGCGAGAACAATGAGCAGTTCTTC. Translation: CASSSPSENNEQFF.

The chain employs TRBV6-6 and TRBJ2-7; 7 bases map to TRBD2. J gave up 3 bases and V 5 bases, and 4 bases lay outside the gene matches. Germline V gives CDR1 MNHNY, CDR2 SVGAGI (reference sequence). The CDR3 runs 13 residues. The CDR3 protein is CASSGLGGYEQYF. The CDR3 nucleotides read TGTGCCAGCAGTGGACTAGGCGGCTACGAGCAGTACTTC.

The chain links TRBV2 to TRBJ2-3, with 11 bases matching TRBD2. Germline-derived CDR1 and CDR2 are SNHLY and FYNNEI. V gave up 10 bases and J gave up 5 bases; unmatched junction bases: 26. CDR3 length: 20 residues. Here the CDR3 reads CATRPGTRSSSGRPGDTQYF. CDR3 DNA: TGTGCCACTCGACCTGGGACGAGGTCGTCTAGCGGGAGGCCCGGAGATACGCAGTATTTT.

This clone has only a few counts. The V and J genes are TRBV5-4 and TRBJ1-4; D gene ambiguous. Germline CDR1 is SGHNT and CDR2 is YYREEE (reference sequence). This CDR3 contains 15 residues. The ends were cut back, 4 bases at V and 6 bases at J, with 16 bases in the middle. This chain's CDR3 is CASSPEPGEDEKLFF. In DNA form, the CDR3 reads TGTGCCAGCAGCCCGGAACCTGGCGAGGATGAAAAACTGTTTTTT.

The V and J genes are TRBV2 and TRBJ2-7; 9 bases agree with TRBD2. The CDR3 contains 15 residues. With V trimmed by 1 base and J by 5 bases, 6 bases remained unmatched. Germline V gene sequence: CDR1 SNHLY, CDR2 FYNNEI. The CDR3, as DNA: TGTGCCAGCAGTGAAGTAGCGGGAGTAAGCGACGAGCAGTACTTC. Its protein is CASSEVAGVSDEQYF.

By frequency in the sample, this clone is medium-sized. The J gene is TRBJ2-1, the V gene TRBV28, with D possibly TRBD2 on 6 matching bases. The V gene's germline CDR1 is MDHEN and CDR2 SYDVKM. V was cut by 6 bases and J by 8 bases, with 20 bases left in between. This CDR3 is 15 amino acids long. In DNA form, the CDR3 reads TGTGCCAGCAGGTCGGGCGGGATTACGGAGGATGAGCAGTTCTTC. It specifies CASRSGGITEDEQFF.

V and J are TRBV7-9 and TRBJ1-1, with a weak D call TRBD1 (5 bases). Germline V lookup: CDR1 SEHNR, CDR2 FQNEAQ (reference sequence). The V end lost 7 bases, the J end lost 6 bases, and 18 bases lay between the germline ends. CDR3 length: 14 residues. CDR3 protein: CASTSRGGTAEAFF. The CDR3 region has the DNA TGTGCCAGCACCTCCCGGGGGGGAACGGCTGAAGCTTTCTTT.

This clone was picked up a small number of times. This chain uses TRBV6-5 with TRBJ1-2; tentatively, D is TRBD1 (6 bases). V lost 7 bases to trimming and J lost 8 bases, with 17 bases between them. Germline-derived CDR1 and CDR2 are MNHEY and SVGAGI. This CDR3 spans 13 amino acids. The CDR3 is CASIRGEGGGYTF. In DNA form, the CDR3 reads TGTGCCAGCATCAGGGGCGAAGGAGGCGGCTACACCTTC.

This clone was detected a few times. The CDR3 DNA reads TGCGCCAGCAGCATAGAGGGCAGGGGAGAAGAGACCCAGTACTTC. Its protein product is CASSIEGRGEETQYF. The V call is TRBV5-1, the J call TRBJ2-5; D possibly corresponds to TRBD1 (6 bases). With 4 bases removed from V and 3 bases from J, the gap between germline ends came to 16 bases. Per germline, CDR1 SGHRS and CDR2 YFSETQ. The CDR3 is 15 residues long.

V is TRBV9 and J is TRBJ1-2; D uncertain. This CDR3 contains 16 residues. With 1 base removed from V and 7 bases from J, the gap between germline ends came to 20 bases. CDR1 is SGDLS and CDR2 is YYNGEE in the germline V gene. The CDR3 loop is CASSVSEWAGPLGYTF. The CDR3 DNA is TGTGCCAGCAGCGTATCGGAATGGGCAGGTCCCCTTGGCTACACCTTC.

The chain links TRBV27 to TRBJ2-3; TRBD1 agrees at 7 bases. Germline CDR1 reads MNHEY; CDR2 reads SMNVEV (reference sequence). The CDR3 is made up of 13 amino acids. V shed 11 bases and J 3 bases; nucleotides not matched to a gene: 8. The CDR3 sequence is CAAKQGPTDTQYF. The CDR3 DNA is TGTGCCGCCAAACAGGGGCCGACAGATACGCAGTATTTT.

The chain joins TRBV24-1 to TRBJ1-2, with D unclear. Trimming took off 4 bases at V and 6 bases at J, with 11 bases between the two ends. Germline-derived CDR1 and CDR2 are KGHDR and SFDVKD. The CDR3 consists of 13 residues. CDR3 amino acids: CATSEYDRDGYTF. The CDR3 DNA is TGTGCCACCAGTGAATATGACCGGGATGGCTACACCTTC.

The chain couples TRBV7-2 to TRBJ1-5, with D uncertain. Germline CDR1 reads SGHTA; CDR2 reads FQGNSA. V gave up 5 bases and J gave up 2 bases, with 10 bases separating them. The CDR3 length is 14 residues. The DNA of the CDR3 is TGTGCCAGCAGCCCGCGTCCGGGCAATCAGCCCCAGCATTTT. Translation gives CASSPRPGNQPQHF.

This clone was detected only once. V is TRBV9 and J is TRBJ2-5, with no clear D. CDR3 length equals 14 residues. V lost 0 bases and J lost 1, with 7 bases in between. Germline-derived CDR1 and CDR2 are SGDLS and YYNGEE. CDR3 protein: CASSVAPTQETQYF. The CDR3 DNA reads TGTGCCAGCAGCGTAGCCCCTACCCAAGAGACCCAGTACTTC.

In DNA, the CDR3 is TGTGCCAGCAGCGGGACCACGGGGGGTTCACCCCTCCACTTT. It specifies CASSGTTGGSPLHF. The chain couples TRBV6-5 to TRBJ1-6; D may be TRBD1 (5 bases). In germline, CDR1 is MNHEY, CDR2 SVGAGI. This CDR3 spans 14 amino acids. The ends were cut back, 6 bases at V and 9 bases at J, with 15 bases in the middle.

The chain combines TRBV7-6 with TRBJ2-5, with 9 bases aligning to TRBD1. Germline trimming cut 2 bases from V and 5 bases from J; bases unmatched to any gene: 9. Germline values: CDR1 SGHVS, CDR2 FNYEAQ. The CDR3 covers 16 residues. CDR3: CASSLLGQGLEETQYF. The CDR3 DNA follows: TGTGCCAGCAGCTTACTGGGACAGGGACTTGAGGAGACCCAGTACTTC.

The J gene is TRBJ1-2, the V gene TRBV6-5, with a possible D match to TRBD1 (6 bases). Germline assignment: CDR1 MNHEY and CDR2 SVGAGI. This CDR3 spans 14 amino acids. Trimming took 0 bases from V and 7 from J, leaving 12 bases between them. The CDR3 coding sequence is TGTGCCAGCAGTTACTCGACAGGTCGGCGTGGCTACACCTTC. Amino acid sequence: CASSYSTGRRGYTF.

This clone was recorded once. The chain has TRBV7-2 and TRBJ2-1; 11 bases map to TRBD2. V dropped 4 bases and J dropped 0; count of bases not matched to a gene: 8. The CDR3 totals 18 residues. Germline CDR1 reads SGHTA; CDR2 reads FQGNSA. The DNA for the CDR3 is TGTGCCAGCAGCTCCCGTCTGGGGACTAGCGGCTCCTACAATGAGCAGTTCTTC. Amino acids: CASSSRLGTSGSYNEQFF. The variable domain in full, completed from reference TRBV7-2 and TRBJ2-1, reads GAGVSQSPSNKVTEKGKDVELRCDPISGHTALYWYRQSLGQGLEFLIYFQGNSAPDKSGLPSDRFSAERTGGSVSTLTIQRTQQEDSAVYLCASSSRLGTSGSYNEQFFGPGTRLTVL.

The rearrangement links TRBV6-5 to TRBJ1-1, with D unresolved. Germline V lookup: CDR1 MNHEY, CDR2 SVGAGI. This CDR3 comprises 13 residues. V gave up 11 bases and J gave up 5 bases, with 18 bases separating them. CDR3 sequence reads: CAGTRRGLTEAFF. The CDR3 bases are TGTGCCGGTACCCGGCGGGGATTGACTGAAGCTTTCTTT.

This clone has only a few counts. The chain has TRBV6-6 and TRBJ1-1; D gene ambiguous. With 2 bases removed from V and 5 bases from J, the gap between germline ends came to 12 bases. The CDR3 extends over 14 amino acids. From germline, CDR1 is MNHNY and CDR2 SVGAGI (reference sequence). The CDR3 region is CASSYAEAGTEAFF. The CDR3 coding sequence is TGTGCCAGCAGTTACGCGGAGGCCGGGACTGAAGCTTTCTTT.

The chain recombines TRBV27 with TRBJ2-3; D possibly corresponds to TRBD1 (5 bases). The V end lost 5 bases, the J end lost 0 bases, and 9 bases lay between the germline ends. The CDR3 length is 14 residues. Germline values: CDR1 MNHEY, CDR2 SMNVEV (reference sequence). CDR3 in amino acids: CASSTTASTDTQYF. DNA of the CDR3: TGTGCCAGCAGTACGACAGCTAGCACAGATACGCAGTATTTT.

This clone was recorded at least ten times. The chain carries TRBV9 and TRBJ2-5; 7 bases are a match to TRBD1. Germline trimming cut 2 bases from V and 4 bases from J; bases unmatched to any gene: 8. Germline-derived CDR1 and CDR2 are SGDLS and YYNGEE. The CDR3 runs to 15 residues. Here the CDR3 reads CASSVTTGAGETQYF. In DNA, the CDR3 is TGTGCCAGCAGCGTTACAACAGGGGCAGGAGAGACCCAGTACTTC.